This T cell receptor (beta chain) was recorded in a study of T-cell reconstitution after alpha-beta-depleted transplantation in children (dated by TCRdb to the mid-2010s). Turning to the overall study: Using TCR repertoire profiling, the study quantitatively followed how T-cell immune reconstitution unfolded in children after TCRalphabeta/CD19-depleted allogeneic hematopoietic cell transplantation.

Library preparation was by PCR. Sequencing relied on an Illumina HiSeq 2500. To normalize quantification of the TCRbeta repertoire, the TCR libraries were built with molecular barcoding that relied on unique molecular identifiers. TCRdb reprocessing: public reads trimmed at Q25 with fastp, clones called with MiXCR, in-frame beta chains kept. Every distinct CDR3 protein forms one entry, paired with its most common genes and DNA. This sample has over 400,000 distinct CDR3 sequences in its table, and roughly an eighth of those were observed once. The top ten hold about 5.6% of the sample. In the germline V gene, CDR1 corresponds to SGHTA and CDR2 to FQGNSA. From the cysteine through the phenylalanine, the CDR3 covers 13 amino acids. Only the CDR3 DNA is retained, 39 bases long and in frame from the first base. V and J are truncated by 2 bases and 2 bases respectively, leaving an intervening sequence of 6 bases.

This clonotype was counted only a few times. Its specific antigen is unknown. Per-base qualities were not stored, and no clone one base away is much larger. The V and J segments used are TRBV7-2 and TRBJ2-5; a confident D gene designation cannot be given. The TCR sequence derives from a human donor who donated a stem cell graft to a child with combined immunodeficiency. The starting material was PBMCs from the stem cell graft donor, obtained from the stem cell graft. The CDR3 corresponds to CASSLKQQETQYF. The nucleotide sequence reads as follows: TGTGCCAGCAGCTTAAAACAACAAGAGACCCAGTACTTC.